The clone carrying this TCR beta chain was counted at least ten times. This entry comes from a study of T cells in Graves' hyperthyroidism and ophthalmopathy. The CDR3 consists of 17 residues. Germline V gene data show CDR1 as SGDLS and CDR2 as YYNGEE. Trimming pared 5 bases from V and 0 bases from J, leaving 17 bases between. Amplified TCR beta CDR3 regions derived from RNA transcripts. RT-PCR in the first round (using the HTBI primer set) targeted the TCR CDR3. Each CDR3 protein gets one entry after TCRdb re-called the multiplex PCR reads with MiXCR. The table records about 520,000 distinct CDR3 sequences, approximately 25% of them present only once.

Sequenced: blood. The V call is TRBV9, the J call TRBJ2-2, with D perhaps assigned TRBD1 or TRBD2 (5 bases each). The sequence was collected from a woman aged 30 to 39 with Graves' ophthalmopathy. CDR3 coding DNA: TGTGCCAGCAGTTCCTGGGGGAATAACGCGAACACCGGGGAGCTGTTTTTT. Its translation is CASSSWGNNANTGELFF.